What follows are 21 T cell receptor beta chains derived from one specimen sequenced in a study of T cells expressing NK-cell markers. TCRdb reprocessed the 5' RACE reads and stores each CDR3 protein as one record, lacking DNA. The sample holds about 390,000 distinct CDR3 sequences. Sequences were obtained from blood T cells: a sorted CD56 or NKG2C T cell subset, CD4+ or CD8+ T cells, or bulk PBMC T cells (not recorded which). These receptors were taken from a woman aged 50 to 60 in good health.

The V gene is TRBV11-2, the J gene TRBJ2-4; the D call from TCRdb, TRBD1, cannot be confirmed without DNA. The germline gives CDR1 SGHAT, CDR2 FQNNGV. The CDR3 loop spans 15 amino acids. CDR3 protein: CASSPRSWGQNIQYF.

The CDR3 region is CATSGGFQWQDEQYF. This rearrangement joins TRBV15 to TRBJ2-7; no DNA is available, so the TRBD1 call from TCRdb remains unchecked. Germline values: CDR1 LNHNV, CDR2 YYDKDF (reference sequence). The CDR3 totals 15 residues.

The chain uses TRBV20-1 and TRBJ2-5; the D call from TCRdb, TRBD2, cannot be confirmed without DNA. CDR1 and CDR2 from the germline V gene are DFQATT and SNEGSKA (reference sequence). CDR3 length equals 12 residues. This CDR3 reads CSAPPSPSTQYF.

The chain employs TRBV15 and TRBJ2-6; the D call from TCRdb, TRBD2, cannot be confirmed without DNA. The CDR3 is made up of 14 amino acids. Germline V lookup: CDR1 LNHNV, CDR2 YYDKDF (reference sequence). CDR3 sequence: CATQGLSGANVLTF.

This chain uses TRBV9 with TRBJ2-4. CDR1 and CDR2 (germline): SGDLS, YYNGEE. The CDR3 covers 15 residues. The CDR3: CASSVAGAGKNIQYF.

The gene calls are TRBV3-1 and TRBJ2-3; TCRdb calls TRBD1, which cannot be checked without DNA. CDR3 size: 18 residues. Germline-derived CDR1 and CDR2 are LGHDT and YNNKEL (reference sequence). The CDR3: CASSQGAGPGPSTDTQYF.

V usage is TRBV2 and J usage is TRBJ1-1; the TCRdb call, TRBD1, lacks DNA for checking. The CDR3 has 14 amino acids. Per the germline V gene, CDR1 is SNHLY and CDR2 is FYNNEI. The CDR3 reads CASSEAVRGTEAFF.

V usage is TRBV7-2 and J usage is TRBJ1-5. Germline V gene lookup returns CDR1 SGHTA and CDR2 FQGNSA. The CDR3 totals 15 residues. The CDR3 sequence is CASSSRQVGGQPQHF.

J is TRBJ2-5 and V is TRBV6-6; TCRdb indicates TRBD1, and absent DNA this call remains unverified. The CDR3 has 17 residues. Germline CDR1 reads MNHNY; CDR2 reads SVGAGI (reference sequence). The CDR3 protein is CASSSGRGVVLQETQYF.

The chain uses TRBV11-2 and TRBJ2-1. Germline assignment: CDR1 SGHAT and CDR2 FQNNGV. The CDR3 has 15 amino acids. The CDR3 protein is CASSVGQSSYNEQFF.

The chain recombines TRBV7-8 with TRBJ2-2; checking the TCRdb D call of TRBD2 is not possible without DNA. The CDR3 totals 15 residues. Germline V CDR1 and CDR2: SGHVS, FQNEAQ. This CDR3 is CASSPLAGDPGELFF.

This rearrangement joins TRBV7-9 to TRBJ2-1; there is no DNA to check the TCRdb D call of TRBD2. Germline V gene sequence: CDR1 SEHNR, CDR2 FQNEAQ (reference sequence). The CDR3 is 18 residues long. CDR3 loop: CASNPMMTSGRIYNEQFF.

V and J are TRBV20-1 and TRBJ2-1; TCRdb's assignment of TRBD2 cannot be checked, as there is no DNA. This CDR3 is built from 13 residues. Germline V gives CDR1 DFQATT, CDR2 SNEGSKA (reference sequence). The CDR3 is CSAETTSGREQFF.

The chain carries TRBV6-5 and TRBJ2-3; TCRdb selects TRBD2, and the lack of DNA leaves this call unchecked. The CDR3 sequence is 14 residues long. CDR1 MNHEY and CDR2 SVGAGI come from the germline V gene. CDR3 residues: CASSARGEGDTQYF.

The chain employs TRBV5-1 and TRBJ2-2; TCRdb picks TRBD1, but there is no DNA to check that call. There are 16 residues in the CDR3. CDR1 is SGHRS and CDR2 is YFSETQ in the germline V gene. The CDR3 region is CASSPGTGGITGELFF.

This CDR3 is CASSYPAGGSYNEQFF. The genes are TRBV7-6 and TRBJ2-1; TCRdb gives TRBD2 as the D gene, but with no DNA this cannot be confirmed. The V gene's germline CDR1 is SGHVS and CDR2 FNYEAQ. The CDR3 sequence is 16 residues long.

This rearrangement joins TRBV5-1 to TRBJ2-1. Germline-derived CDR1 and CDR2 are SGHRS and YFSETQ. The CDR3 contains 13 residues. The CDR3 here is CASRTGPNNEQFF.

The chain links TRBV30 to TRBJ1-1; TCRdb picks TRBD1, but there is no DNA to check that call. CDR3 length: 13 amino acids. Germline V CDR1 and CDR2: GTSNPN, SVGIG (reference sequence). The CDR3 protein is CAWDRQKNTEAFF.

V usage is TRBV19 and J usage is TRBJ1-2; the TCRdb call, TRBD1, lacks DNA for checking. Per germline, CDR1 LNHDA and CDR2 SQIVND (reference sequence). This CDR3 spans 14 amino acids. The CDR3 sequence: CASSIWKQGHGYTF. The full variable domain, completed using reference TRBV19 and TRBJ1-2, is DGGITQSPKYLFRKEGQNVTLSCEQNLNHDAMYWYRQDPGQGLRLIYYSQIVNDFQKGDIAEGYSVSREKKESFPLTVTSAQKNPTAFYLCASSIWKQGHGYTFGSGTRLTVV.

The chain has TRBV12-3 or TRBV12-4 and TRBJ2-7; TCRdb picks TRBD1, but there is no DNA to check that call. The CDR3 length is 16 residues. CDR3 in amino acids: CASSLMVGRGSYEQYF.

This sequence joins TRBV12-3 or TRBV12-4 and TRBJ2-7; with no DNA, the TCRdb D assignment of TRBD1 cannot be verified. The CDR3 contains 14 residues. CDR3 amino acids: CASSLGGKNYEQYF.